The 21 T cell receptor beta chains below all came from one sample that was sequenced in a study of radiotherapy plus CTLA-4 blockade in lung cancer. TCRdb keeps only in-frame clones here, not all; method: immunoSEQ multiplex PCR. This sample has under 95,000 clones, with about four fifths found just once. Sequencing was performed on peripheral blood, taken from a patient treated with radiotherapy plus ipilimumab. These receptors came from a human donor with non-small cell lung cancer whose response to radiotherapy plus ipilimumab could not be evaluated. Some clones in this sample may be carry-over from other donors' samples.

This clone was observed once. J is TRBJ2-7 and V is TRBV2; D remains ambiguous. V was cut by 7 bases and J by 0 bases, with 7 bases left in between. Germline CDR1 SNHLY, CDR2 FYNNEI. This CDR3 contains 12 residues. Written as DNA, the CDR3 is TGTGCCAGCACGAGCTTCTCCTACGAGCAGTACTTC. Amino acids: CASTSFSYEQYF. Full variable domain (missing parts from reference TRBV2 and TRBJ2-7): EPEVTQTPSHQVTQMGQEVILRCVPISNHLYFYWYRQILGQKVEFLVSFYNNEISEKSEIFDDQFSVERPDGSNFTLKIRSTKLEDSAMYFCASTSFSYEQYFGPGTRLTVT.

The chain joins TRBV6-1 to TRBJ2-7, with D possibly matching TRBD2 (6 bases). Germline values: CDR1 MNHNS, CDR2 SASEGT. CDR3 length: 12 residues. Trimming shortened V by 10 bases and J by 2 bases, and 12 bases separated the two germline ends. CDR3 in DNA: TGTGCCAACCCCCGGGAGCCCTACGAGCAGTACTTC. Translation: CANPREPYEQYF.

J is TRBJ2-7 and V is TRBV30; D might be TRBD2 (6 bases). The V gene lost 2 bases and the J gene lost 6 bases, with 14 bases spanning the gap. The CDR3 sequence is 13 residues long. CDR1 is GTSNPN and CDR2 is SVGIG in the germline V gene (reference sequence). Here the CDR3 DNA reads TGTGCCTGGAGTCGTGGGGGGTCCCTCGAGCAGTACTTC. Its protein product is CAWSRGGSLEQYF.

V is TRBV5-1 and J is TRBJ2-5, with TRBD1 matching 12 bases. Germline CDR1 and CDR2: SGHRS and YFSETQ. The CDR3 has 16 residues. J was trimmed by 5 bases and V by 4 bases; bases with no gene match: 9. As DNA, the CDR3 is TGCGCCAGCAGCCCCCGGGACAGGGGGCTTTTTGAGACCCAGTACTTC. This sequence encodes CASSPRDRGLFETQYF.

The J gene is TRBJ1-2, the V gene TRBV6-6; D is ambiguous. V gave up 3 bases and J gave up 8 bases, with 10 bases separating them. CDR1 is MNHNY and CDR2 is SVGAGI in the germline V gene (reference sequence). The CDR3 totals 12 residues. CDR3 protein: CASSYVGRGYTF. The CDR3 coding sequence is TGTGCCAGCAGTTATGTCGGTCGGGGCTACACCTTC.

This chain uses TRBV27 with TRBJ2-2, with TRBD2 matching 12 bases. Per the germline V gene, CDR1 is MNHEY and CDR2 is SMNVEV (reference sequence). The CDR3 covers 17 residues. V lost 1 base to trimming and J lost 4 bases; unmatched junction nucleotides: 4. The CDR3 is CASSLFLAGGLTGELFF. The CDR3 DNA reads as TGTGCCAGCAGTTTATTCCTAGCGGGGGGGCTCACCGGGGAGCTGTTTTTT.

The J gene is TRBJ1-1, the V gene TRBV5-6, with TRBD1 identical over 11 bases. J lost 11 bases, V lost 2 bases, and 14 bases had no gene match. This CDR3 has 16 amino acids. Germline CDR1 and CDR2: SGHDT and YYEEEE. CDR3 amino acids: CASSLQFRTGGWQAFF. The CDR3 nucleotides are TGTGCCAGCAGCTTACAATTCCGGACAGGGGGCTGGCAGGCTTTCTTT.

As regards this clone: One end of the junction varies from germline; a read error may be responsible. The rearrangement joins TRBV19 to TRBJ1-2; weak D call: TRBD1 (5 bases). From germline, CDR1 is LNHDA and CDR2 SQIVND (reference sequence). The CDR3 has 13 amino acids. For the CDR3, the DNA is TGTGCCAGCAGTATCCGACAGAGCGATGGCTACACCTTC. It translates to CASSIRQSDGYTF.

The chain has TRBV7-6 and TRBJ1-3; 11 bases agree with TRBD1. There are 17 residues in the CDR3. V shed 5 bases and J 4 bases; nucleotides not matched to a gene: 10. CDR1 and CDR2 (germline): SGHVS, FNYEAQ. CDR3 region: CASSPADRGLLGNTIYF. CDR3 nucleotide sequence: TGTGCCAGCAGCCCGGCGGACAGGGGGCTGTTAGGAAACACCATATATTTT.

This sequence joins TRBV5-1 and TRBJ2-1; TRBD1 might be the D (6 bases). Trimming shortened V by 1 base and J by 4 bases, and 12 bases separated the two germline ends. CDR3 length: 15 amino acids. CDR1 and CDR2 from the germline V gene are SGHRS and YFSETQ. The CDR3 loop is CASSLQGGDYNEQFF. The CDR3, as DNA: TGCGCCAGCAGCTTGCAAGGGGGAGATTACAATGAGCAGTTCTTC.

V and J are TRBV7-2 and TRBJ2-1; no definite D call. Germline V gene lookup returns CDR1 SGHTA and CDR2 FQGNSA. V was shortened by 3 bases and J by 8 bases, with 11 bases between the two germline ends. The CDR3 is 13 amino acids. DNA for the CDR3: TGTGCCAGCAGCTTTAGTTCTCAATATGAGCAGTTCTTC. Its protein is CASSFSSQYEQFF.

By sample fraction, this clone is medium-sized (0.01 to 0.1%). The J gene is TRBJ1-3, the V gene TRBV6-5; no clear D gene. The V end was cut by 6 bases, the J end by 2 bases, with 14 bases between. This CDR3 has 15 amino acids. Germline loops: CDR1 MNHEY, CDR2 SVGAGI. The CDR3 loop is CASSPSGGPGNTIYF. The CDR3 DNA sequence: TGTGCCAGCAGCCCCTCGGGAGGCCCTGGAAACACCATATATTTT.

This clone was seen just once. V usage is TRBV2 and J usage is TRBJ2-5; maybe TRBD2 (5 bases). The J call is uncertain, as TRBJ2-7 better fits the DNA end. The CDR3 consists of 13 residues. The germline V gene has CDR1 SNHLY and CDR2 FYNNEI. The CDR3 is CASSDWTPNEQYF. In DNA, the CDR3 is TGTGCCAGCAGTGATTGGACTCCCAACGAGCAGTACTTC.

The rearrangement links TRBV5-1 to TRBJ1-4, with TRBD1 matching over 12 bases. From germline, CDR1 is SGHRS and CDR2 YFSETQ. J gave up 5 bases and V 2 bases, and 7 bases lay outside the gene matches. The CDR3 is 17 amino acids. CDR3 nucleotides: TGCGCCAGCAGCTTACCCGGGACAGGGGGCGCGAATGAAAAACTGTTTTTT. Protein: CASSLPGTGGANEKLFF.

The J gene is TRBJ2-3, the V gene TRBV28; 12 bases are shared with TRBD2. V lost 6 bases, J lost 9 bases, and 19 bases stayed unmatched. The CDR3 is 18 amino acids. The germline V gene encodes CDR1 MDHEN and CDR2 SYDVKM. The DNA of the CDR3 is TGTGCCAGCAGCCGGGCTAGCGGGGGGGCCGGGGGAGGTGGGACGCAGTATTTT. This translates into CASSRASGGAGGGGTQYF.

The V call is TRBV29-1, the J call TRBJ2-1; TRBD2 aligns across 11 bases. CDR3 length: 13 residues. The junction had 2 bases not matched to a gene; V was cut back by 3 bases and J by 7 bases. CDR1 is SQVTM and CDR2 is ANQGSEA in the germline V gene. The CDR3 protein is CSVDSGGDNEQFF. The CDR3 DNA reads TGCAGCGTTGATAGCGGGGGGGATAATGAGCAGTTCTTC.

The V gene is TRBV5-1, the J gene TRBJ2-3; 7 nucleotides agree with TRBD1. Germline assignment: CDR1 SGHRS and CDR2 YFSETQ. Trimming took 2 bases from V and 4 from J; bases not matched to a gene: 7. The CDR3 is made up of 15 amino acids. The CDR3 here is CASSFRQGSPDTQYF. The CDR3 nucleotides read TGCGCCAGCAGCTTCCGACAGGGTAGCCCAGATACGCAGTATTTT.

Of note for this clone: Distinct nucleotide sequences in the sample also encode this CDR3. The CDR3 here is CATSREGGTGGAPQHF. CDR3 nucleotides: TGTGCCACCAGCAGAGAAGGGGGGACAGGGGGCGCGCCCCAGCATTTT. The J gene is TRBJ1-5, the V gene TRBV15; 12 bases fit TRBD1. Trimming took 0 bases from V and 9 from J; bases not matched to a gene: 6. The germline V gene has CDR1 LNHNV and CDR2 YYDKDF (reference sequence). The CDR3 loop spans 16 amino acids.

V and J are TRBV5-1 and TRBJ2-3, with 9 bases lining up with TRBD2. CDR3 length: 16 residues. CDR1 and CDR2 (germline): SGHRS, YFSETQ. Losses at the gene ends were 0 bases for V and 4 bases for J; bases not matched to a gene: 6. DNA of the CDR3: TGCGCCAGCAGCTTGGAGTCTAGCGGGGCCCCAGATACGCAGTATTTT. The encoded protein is CASSLESSGAPDTQYF.

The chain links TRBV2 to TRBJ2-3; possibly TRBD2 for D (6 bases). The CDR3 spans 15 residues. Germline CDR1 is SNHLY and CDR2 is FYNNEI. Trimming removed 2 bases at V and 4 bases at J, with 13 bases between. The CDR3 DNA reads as TGTGCCAGCAGTGAAAACGGGGGTAAGGCAGATACGCAGTATTTT. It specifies CASSENGGKADTQYF.

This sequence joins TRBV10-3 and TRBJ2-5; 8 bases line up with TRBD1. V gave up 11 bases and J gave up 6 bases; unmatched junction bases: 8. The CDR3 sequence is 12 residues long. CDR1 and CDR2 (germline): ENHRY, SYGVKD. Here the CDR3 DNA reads TGTGCCTCCACAGGACAGGGAAAGACCCAGTACTTC. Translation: CASTGQGKTQYF.